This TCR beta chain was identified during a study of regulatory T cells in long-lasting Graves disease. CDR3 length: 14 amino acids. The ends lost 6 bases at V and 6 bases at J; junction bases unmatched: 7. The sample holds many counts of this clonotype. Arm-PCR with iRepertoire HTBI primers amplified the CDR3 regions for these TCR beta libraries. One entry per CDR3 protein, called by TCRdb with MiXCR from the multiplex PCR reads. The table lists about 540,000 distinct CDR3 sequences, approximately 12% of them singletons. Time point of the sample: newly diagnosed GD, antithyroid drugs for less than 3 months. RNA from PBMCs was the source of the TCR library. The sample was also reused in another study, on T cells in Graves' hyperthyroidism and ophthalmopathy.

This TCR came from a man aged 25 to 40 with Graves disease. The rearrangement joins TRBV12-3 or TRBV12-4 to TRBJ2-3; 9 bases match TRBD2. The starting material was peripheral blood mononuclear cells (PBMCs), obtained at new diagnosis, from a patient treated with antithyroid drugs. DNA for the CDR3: TGTGCCAGCAGCCTCGAGGGGACTAGCGATACGCAGTATTTT. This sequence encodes CASSLEGTSDTQYF.